This T cell receptor (beta chain) was obtained from a study of response to subunit inactivated influenza vaccine. Study-level results: That few new T cells are recruited by each seasonal influenza vaccination was the authors' suggestion.

The CDR3 sequence is 16 residues long. V was cut by 1 base and J by 0 bases, with 14 bases left in between. Germline CDR1 and CDR2: SGHRS and YFSETQ. TCRdb used MiXCR to reprocess the RT-PCR reads, holding one entry per CDR3 protein. In the table there are 560,000 or so distinct CDR3 sequences, 7.6% of which are singletons. A remark on this clonotype: What it binds is not known.

The specimen comprised PBMCs from blood, sampled 23 to 25 months after vaccination. The rearrangement joins TRBV5-1 to TRBJ2-7; perhaps TRBD2 as D (5 bases). This clonotype originated in a man between 45 and 75 years old who received an inactivated influenza vaccine. CDR3 sequence: CASSLLTADRSYEQYF. CDR3 in DNA: TGCGCCAGCAGCTTGTTAACAGCGGACCGCTCCTACGAGCAGTACTTC.